Listed below are T cell receptor beta chains from one sample, sequenced in a study of T cells after yellow fever vaccination. Using its own MiXCR run on the 5' RACE reads, TCRdb lists one record per CDR3 protein. The sample includes a few hundred thousand distinct CDR3 sequences, roughly 20% seen only once; the top ten take roughly 19%. The sample consisted of PBMCs, taken before the yellow fever booster vaccination. The receptor set was obtained from a man between 18 and 35 years old who received the YFV17D yellow fever vaccine. CDR3s leave out the opening cysteine and the closing phenylalanine or tryptophan. The size entry is marked missing in some rows and otherwise reads once, few, many or a size class.

CDR3: ASSLFGGLGTEAF
V: TRBV7-2
length: 13
size: -

CDR3: ASSQDRGHGYT
V: TRBV4-3
length: 11
size: few

CDR3: ASSQGLVGAPH
V: TRBV4-2
length: 11
size: -

CDR3: ASSASGGYTDTQY
V: TRBV12-3/TRBV12-4
length: 13
size: once

CDR3: ASDGGNYGYT
V: TRBV3-1
length: 10
size: few

CDR3: ASSFTLGGENIQY
V: TRBV7-2
length: 13
size: -

CDR3: ASSRWNTGELF
V: TRBV6-5
length: 11
size: -

CDR3: ASSFSGARGRETQY
V: TRBV7-2
length: 14
size: -

CDR3: ASSALGAETLQETQY
V: TRBV12-3/TRBV12-4
length: 15
size: few

CDR3: ASSQDPGAYGYT
V: TRBV4-1
length: 12
size: few

CDR3: ASSQDFRHTEAF
V: TRBV3-1
length: 12
size: few

CDR3: ASSLYRDRVNADTQY
V: TRBV7-2
length: 15
size: few

CDR3: ASSSRTGEMVTDTQY
V: TRBV7-2
length: 15
size: few

CDR3: SANLAGGFTDTQY
V: TRBV20-1
length: 13
size: many

CDR3: SAAPGHANTGELF
V: TRBV20-1
length: 13
size: few

CDR3: ASSSGLEGTQY
V: TRBV7-9
length: 11
size: many

CDR3: ASSLSASTVSDTQY
V: TRBV6-5
length: 14
size: few

CDR3: ASSHYLAGGGETQY
V: TRBV3-1
length: 14
size: few

CDR3: ASSWGTGGTYGYT
V: TRBV28
length: 13
size: -

CDR3: ASSVGIGRVTDTQY
V: TRBV9
length: 14
size: few

CDR3: ATHGGRDTQY
V: TRBV7-2
length: 10
size: many

CDR3: ASSSGSPGEKLF
V: TRBV7-3
length: 12
size: few

CDR3: ASTKRGGYT
V: TRBV5-6
length: 9
size: -

CDR3: SARRWTGGNQPQH
V: TRBV20-1
length: 13
size: -

CDR3: AWSKTGLYNEQF
V: TRBV30
length: 12
size: few

CDR3: ASSLVYEGQGQ
V: TRBV11-2
length: 11
size: -

CDR3: ASRGRYGGALGTDTQY
V: TRBV7-9
length: 16
size: -

CDR3: ASSSPTAPQY
V: TRBV9
length: 10
size: few